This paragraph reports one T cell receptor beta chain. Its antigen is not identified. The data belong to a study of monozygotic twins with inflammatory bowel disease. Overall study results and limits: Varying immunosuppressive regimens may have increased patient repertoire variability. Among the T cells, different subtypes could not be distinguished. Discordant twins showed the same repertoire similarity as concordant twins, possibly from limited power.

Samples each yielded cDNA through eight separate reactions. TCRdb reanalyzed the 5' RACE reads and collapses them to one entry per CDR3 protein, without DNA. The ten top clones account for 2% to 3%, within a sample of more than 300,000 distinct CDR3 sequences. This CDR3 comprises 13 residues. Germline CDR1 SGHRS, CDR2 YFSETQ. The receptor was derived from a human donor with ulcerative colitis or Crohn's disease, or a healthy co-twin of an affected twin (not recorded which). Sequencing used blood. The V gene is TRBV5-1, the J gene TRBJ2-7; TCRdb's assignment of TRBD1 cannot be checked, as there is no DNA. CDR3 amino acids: CASSSTAIYEQYF.